This T cell receptor beta chain was sequenced during a study of T cell changes during pregnancy in multiple sclerosis. Repertoires were generated with immunoSEQ multiplex PCR, while TCRdb's copy carries only in-frame clones and drops some. This table has about 48,000 clones, about 93% appearing once. The germline CDR1 and CDR2 sequences are MDHEN and SYDVKM. V lost 6 bases to trimming and J lost 4 bases; unmatched junction nucleotides: 7. The CDR3 covers 15 residues. This clonotype originated in a female donor with multiple sclerosis, enrolled in a pregnancy study. The sample in question was CD4+ T cells from peripheral blood mononuclear cells, obtained in the third trimester of pregnancy. This chain connects TRBV28 to TRBJ2-5, with 11 bases that match TRBD2. The CDR3 DNA reads TGTGCCAGCAGGGGAATAGCGGGGGGGCGAGAGACCCAGTACTTC. Translation: CASRGIAGGRETQYF. The whole variable domain, filled in from reference TRBV28 and TRBJ2-5, reads DVKVTQSSRYLVKRTGEKVFLECVQDMDHENMFWYRQDPGLGLRLIYFSYDVKMKEKGDIPEGYSVSREKKERFSLILESASTNQTSMYLCASRGIAGGRETQYFGPGTRLLVL.